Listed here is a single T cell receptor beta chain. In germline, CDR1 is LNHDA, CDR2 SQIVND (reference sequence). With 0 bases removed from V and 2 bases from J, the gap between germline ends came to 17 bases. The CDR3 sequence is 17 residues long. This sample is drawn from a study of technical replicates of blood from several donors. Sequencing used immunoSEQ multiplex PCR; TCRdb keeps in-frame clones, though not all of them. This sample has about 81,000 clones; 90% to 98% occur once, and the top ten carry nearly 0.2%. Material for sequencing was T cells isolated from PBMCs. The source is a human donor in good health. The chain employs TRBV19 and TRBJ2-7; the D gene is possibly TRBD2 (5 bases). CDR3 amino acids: CASSIDLSGLRPYEQYF. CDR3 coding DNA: TGTGCCAGTAGTATAGATCTATCCGGACTTAGACCCTACGAGCAGTACTTC.